These 8 T cell receptor beta chains share one sample of origin, sequenced in a study of T cell repertoires in cytomegalovirus infection. MiXCR, run by TCRdb on the reads, gives a single entry per CDR3 protein. The sample lists around 300,000 distinct CDR3 sequences, over 7.5% occurring once. The specimen sequenced was PBMCs. The receptors shown here come from a human donor in good health (CMV status not recorded). Some clones in this sample may be carry-over from other donors' samples.

This clonotype has more than one count but fewer than ten. The chain combines TRBV19 with TRBJ1-1, with D tentatively TRBD1 (5 bases). V was shortened by 0 bases and J by 1 base, with 9 bases between the two germline ends. This CDR3 is 15 amino acids long. Looked up from germline, CDR1 is LNHDA and CDR2 is SQIVND (reference sequence). The CDR3 DNA sequence: TGTGCCAGTAGTATAGATGGGGCAGCGAACACTGAAGCTTTCTTT. Translation: CASSIDGAANTEAFF.

This clonotype showed up many times. CDR3 region: CASGSYGYTF. The CDR3 DNA reads TGTGCCAGCGGTTCCTATGGCTACACCTTC. The chain uses TRBV7-9 and TRBJ1-2; no clear D. Germline V CDR1 and CDR2: SEHNR, FQNEAQ (reference sequence). The V gene lost 8 bases and the J gene lost 4 bases, with 5 bases spanning the gap. The CDR3 runs 10 residues. Based on the CDR3 plus reference TRBV7-9 and TRBJ1-2, the full variable domain is DTGVSQNPRHKITKRGQNVTFRCDPISEHNRLYWYRQTLGQGPEFLTYFQNEAQLEKSRLLSDRFSAERPKGSFSTLEIQRTEQGDSAMYLCASGSYGYTFGSGTRLTVV.

This clonotype turned up a few times. This chain uses TRBV19 with TRBJ2-1, with D possibly TRBD2 on 5 matching bases. The CDR3 has 15 residues. Trimming took 5 bases from V and 1 from J, leaving 12 bases between them. CDR1 and CDR2 (germline): LNHDA, SQIVND (reference sequence). As DNA, the CDR3 is TGTGCCAGTAGTGCGCGGGTGGGTTCCTACAATGAGCAGTTCTTC. Encoded protein: CASSARVGSYNEQFF.

This clonotype was observed a handful of times. This chain uses TRBV11-2 with TRBJ1-2; no clear D. Germline V gene sequence: CDR1 SGHAT, CDR2 FQNNGV. V was shortened by 0 bases and J by 4 bases, with 6 bases between the two germline ends. CDR3 length: 13 amino acids. Written as DNA, the CDR3 is TGTGCCAGCAGCTTAGATACGGGCTATGGCTACACCTTC. It encodes CASSLDTGYGYTF.

The table lists this clonotype with a few counts. J is TRBJ2-1 and V is TRBV6-2 or TRBV6-3; D possibly corresponds to TRBD2 (5 bases). The germline gives CDR1 MNHEY, CDR2 SVGEGT. This CDR3 region has 14 residues. The V and J ends lost 4 bases and 0 bases respectively, with 7 bases between them. The CDR3 nucleotides are TGTGCCAGCAGTTCGGGATTCTCCTACAATGAGCAGTTCTTC. Protein product: CASSSGFSYNEQFF.

This clonotype was counted at least ten times. The chain joins TRBV28 to TRBJ1-5; TRBD1 is a possible D gene (5 bases). Trimming removed 6 bases at V and 4 bases at J, with 13 bases between. CDR3 length: 14 amino acids. Germline CDR1 is MDHEN and CDR2 is SYDVKM. The chain's CDR3 is CASSYRRGNQPQHF. Here the CDR3 DNA reads TGTGCCAGCAGCTACAGGCGGGGAAATCAGCCCCAGCATTTT.

This clonotype was detected ten times or more. The chain has TRBV7-2 and TRBJ1-1; D not resolved. This CDR3 region has 17 residues. Trimming stripped 5 bases from V and 1 base from J, with 20 bases between. The germline V gene has CDR1 SGHTA and CDR2 FQGNSA. CDR3 sequence: CASSPNLPPGANTEAFF. The CDR3, as DNA: TGTGCCAGCAGCCCTAACCTACCCCCGGGAGCGAACACTGAAGCTTTCTTT.

A few counts support this clonotype. V gene TRBV9 combines with J gene TRBJ2-1, with D possibly called TRBD1 or TRBD2 (5 bases each). With 4 bases removed from V and 9 bases from J, the gap between germline ends came to 17 bases. The CDR3 sequence is 14 residues long. Germline V gene data show CDR1 as SGDLS and CDR2 as YYNGEE. CDR3 nucleotides: TGTGCCAGCAGCCGAGATGGGGGAGAAGGTGAGCAGTTCTTC. Translated, it gives CASSRDGGEGEQFF.